The 29 T cell receptor beta chains listed next were all sequenced from one sample in a study of T cell changes during pregnancy in multiple sclerosis. Assay used: immunoSEQ multiplex PCR; TCRdb lists only in-frame clones, some missing. The top ten hold under 2% of the sample, which has some 60,000 clones, roughly 90% seen once. The sample here was peripheral blood, taken after pregnancy. Receptors originate from a female donor with multiple sclerosis, enrolled in a pregnancy study.

V usage is TRBV28 and J usage is TRBJ1-1; TRBD1 might be the D (5 bases). CDR3 length: 16 residues. The V gene lost 4 bases and the J gene lost 0 bases, with 15 bases spanning the gap. In germline, CDR1 is MDHEN, CDR2 SYDVKM. The CDR3 here is CASSSPPGRVNTEAFF. CDR3 in DNA: TGTGCCAGCAGTTCACCACCAGGCAGGGTGAACACTGAAGCTTTCTTT.

This clone was seen a single time. V is TRBV7-9 and J is TRBJ1-1, with D maybe TRBD1 (5 bases). Germline V gene lookup returns CDR1 SEHNR and CDR2 FQNEAQ (reference sequence). Deletions cut 5 bases from V and 1 base from J, with 11 bases between. The CDR3 has 14 residues. For the CDR3, the DNA is TGTGCCAGCAGCCTATTGGGGGGGAACACTGAAGCTTTCTTT. It is translated as CASSLLGGNTEAFF.

This sequence joins TRBV30 and TRBJ1-4, with 7 bases aligning to TRBD1. The germline gives CDR1 GTSNPN, CDR2 SVGIG (reference sequence). This CDR3 has 14 residues. J lost 5 bases, V lost 2 bases, and 5 bases had no gene match. CDR3 in DNA: TGTGCCTGGAGTCTGGACAGGCTCAATGAAAAACTGTTTTTT. Residues: CAWSLDRLNEKLFF.

This chain uses TRBV28 with TRBJ2-7; no clear D gene. CDR3 length: 12 amino acids. Trimming pared 8 bases from V and 2 bases from J, leaving 10 bases between. Germline CDR1 is MDHEN and CDR2 is SYDVKM. The DNA for the CDR3 is TGTGCCAGCCTTGGCTTAACCTACGAGCAGTACTTC. Its translation: CASLGLTYEQYF.

This chain joins TRBV5-1 and TRBJ1-4; D is possibly TRBD1 (5 bases). Deletions cut 1 base from V and 8 bases from J, with 9 bases between. The CDR3 has 13 residues. CDR1 is SGHRS, CDR2 YFSETQ, per germline. CDR3 nucleotides: TGCGCCAGCAGCTTGCAGGGCAGCGAAAAACTGTTTTTT. Encoded protein: CASSLQGSEKLFF.

The V and J genes are TRBV18 and TRBJ1-2, with 8 nucleotides matching TRBD1. J was trimmed by 14 bases and V by 1 base; bases with no gene match: 12. This CDR3 region has 14 residues. CDR1 is KGHSH and CDR2 is LQKENI in the germline V gene. The CDR3 DNA follows: TGTGCCAGCTCACCACGGGCCGGGACAGGTCGTGGGACCTTC. Its protein is CASSPRAGTGRGTF.

This chain joins TRBV6-5 and TRBJ1-5, with D unresolved. This CDR3 contains 13 residues. Germline assignment: CDR1 MNHEY and CDR2 SVGAGI. Trimming took off 2 bases at V and 7 bases at J, with 9 bases between the two ends. CDR3 bases: TGTGCCAGCAGTTACACAGTAGGCCAGCCCCAGCATTTT. It specifies CASSYTVGQPQHF.

The V call is TRBV5-1, the J call TRBJ1-1; 8 bases agree with TRBD1. The CDR3 spans 16 residues. Germline CDR1 reads SGHRS; CDR2 reads YFSETQ. Germline trimming cut 4 bases from V and 4 bases from J; bases unmatched to any gene: 12. The CDR3 DNA is TGCGCCAGCAGCCTCGGACAGGGCGGGGTGAGCACTGAAGCTTTCTTT. Translating it yields CASSLGQGGVSTEAFF.

V is TRBV10-2 and J is TRBJ1-5; 7 bases align to TRBD1. V lost 5 bases, J lost 4 bases, and 11 bases stayed unmatched. The CDR3 length is 16 residues. The V gene's germline CDR1 is WSHSY and CDR2 SAAADI. Here the CDR3 reads CASSPPKGTDNQPQHF. The DNA of the CDR3 is TGCGCCAGCAGTCCTCCCAAGGGGACAGATAATCAGCCCCAGCATTTT.

The V gene is TRBV6-4, the J gene TRBJ2-5; D not certain. This CDR3 is built from 13 residues. V dropped 4 bases and J dropped 5 bases, with 11 bases sitting between them. The germline CDR1 and CDR2 sequences are MRHNA and SNTAGT. The CDR3 region is CASSVRIRETQYF. The CDR3 DNA sequence: TGTGCCAGCAGTGTCCGAATCCGGGAGACCCAGTACTTC.

This rearrangement joins TRBV2 to TRBJ2-3; 8 bases agree with TRBD1. This CDR3 spans 12 amino acids. V gave up 6 bases and J gave up 6 bases; unmatched junction bases: 2. Germline CDR1 SNHLY, CDR2 FYNNEI. The CDR3 DNA follows: TGTGCCAGCAGGGACAGGGACGATACGCAGTATTTT. Its translation is CASRDRDDTQYF.

The V and J genes are TRBV6-6 and TRBJ2-7; 9 positions agree with TRBD1. The CDR3 loop spans 15 amino acids. J lost 5 bases, V lost 5 bases, and 10 bases had no gene match. Germline CDR1 reads MNHNY; CDR2 reads SVGAGI (reference sequence). The CDR3 DNA sequence: TGTGCCAGCAGTCCCTGGGGACAGGGTAAGGACGAGCAGTACTTC. It encodes CASSPWGQGKDEQYF.

The chain has TRBV28 and TRBJ1-4; 9 nucleotides align to TRBD1. The germline V gene encodes CDR1 MDHEN and CDR2 SYDVKM. The CDR3 runs 15 residues. Trimming removed 4 bases from V and 8 bases from J; junction bases left unmatched: 8. The CDR3 region has the DNA TGTGCCAGCAGTTCTCCCGGGACAGGGTTAGAAAAACTGTTTTTT. It is translated as CASSSPGTGLEKLFF.

V usage is TRBV21-1 and J usage is TRBJ2-3; no check of the table's D call, TRBD1, against the DNA was made. TRBV21-1 is classified as a pseudogene. The CDR3 is made up of 14 amino acids. CDR3 sequence (DNA): TGTGCCAGCATTACAGGGGTTCGCACAGATACGCAGTATTTT. Translation gives CASITGVRTDTQYF.

The CDR3 loop is CAISEPTSGGDPNNEQFF. The CDR3 region has the DNA TGTGCCATCAGTGAGCCAACTAGCGGGGGGGACCCCAACAATGAGCAGTTCTTC. The chain combines TRBV10-3 with TRBJ2-1, with TRBD2 matching 13 bases. J gave up 5 bases and V 2 bases, and 9 bases lay outside the gene matches. The germline V gene has CDR1 ENHRY and CDR2 SYGVKD. CDR3 length: 18 amino acids.

The J gene is TRBJ1-5, the V gene TRBV18, with a tentative D call TRBD1 (5 bases). Germline V gene lookup returns CDR1 KGHSH and CDR2 LQKENI. The CDR3 contains 15 residues. Trimming cost V 1 base and J 2 bases, with 9 bases left between them. The CDR3 is CASSPQRGGNQPQHF. The CDR3, as DNA: TGTGCCAGCTCACCACAAAGGGGTGGCAATCAGCCCCAGCATTTT.

The chain has TRBV27 and TRBJ2-7; 7 bases agree with TRBD1. The germline gives CDR1 MNHEY, CDR2 SMNVEV (reference sequence). The CDR3 contains 15 residues. J gave up 2 bases and V 5 bases, and 9 bases lay outside the gene matches. The chain's CDR3 is CASSPRQGTAYEQYF. CDR3 coding DNA: TGTGCCAGCAGTCCGAGACAGGGTACGGCCTACGAGCAGTACTTC.

The rearrangement joins TRBV30 to TRBJ1-4; perhaps TRBD1 as D (6 bases). In germline, CDR1 is GTSNPN, CDR2 SVGIG (reference sequence). The length of the CDR3 is 15 residues. Deletions cut 4 bases from V and 4 bases from J, with 16 bases between. CDR3 DNA sequence: TGTGCCTGGAACATCAGGGGACGGCTTAATGAAAAACTGTTTTTT. This encodes CAWNIRGRLNEKLFF. Full variable domain (outside the CDR3, taken from reference TRBV30 and TRBJ1-4): SQTIHQWPATLVQPVGSPLSLECTVEGTSNPNLYWYRQAAGRGLQLLFYSVGIGQISSEVPQNLSASRPQDRQFILSSKKLLLSDSGFYLCAWNIRGRLNEKLFFGSGTQLSVL.

The chain combines TRBV28 with TRBJ2-7; 9 positions agree with TRBD1. The germline gives CDR1 MDHEN, CDR2 SYDVKM. Trimming at V came to 4 bases and at J to 6 bases, leaving 10 bases not matched to a gene. The CDR3 totals 15 residues. The CDR3 reads CASSSTYRDRVEQYF. The DNA for the CDR3 is TGTGCCAGCAGTTCGACTTACCGGGACAGGGTCGAGCAGTACTTC.

The chain joins TRBV30 to TRBJ1-4; D gene unclear. The CDR3 runs 15 residues. Germline CDR1 is GTSNPN and CDR2 is SVGIG (reference sequence). V lost 2 bases, J lost 4 bases, and 14 bases lay in between. The CDR3 loop is CAWSFSGGINEKLFF. CDR3 coding DNA: TGTGCCTGGAGTTTCTCAGGAGGGATTAATGAAAAACTGTTTTTT.

The rearrangement joins TRBV4-1 to TRBJ2-1; TRBD2 matches 11 bases. This CDR3 is 18 amino acids long. Trimming cost V 2 bases and J 5 bases; bases outside gene matches: 11. Germline V gene lookup returns CDR1 MGHRA and CDR2 YSYEKL. CDR3 bases: TGCGCCAGCAGCCAACGGGCTAGCGGGGGGACAAAAAACAATGAGCAGTTCTTC. This codes for CASSQRASGGTKNNEQFF.

The chain joins TRBV2 to TRBJ1-5; D call uncertain. The CDR3 consists of 15 residues. Germline V gene sequence: CDR1 SNHLY, CDR2 FYNNEI. Trimming removed 6 bases from V and 3 bases from J, with 15 bases in between. This chain's CDR3 is CASRQRKQHNQPQHF. The CDR3 bases are TGTGCCAGCAGGCAGCGGAAACAACACAATCAGCCCCAGCATTTT. The variable domain in full, completed from reference TRBV2 and TRBJ1-5, reads EPEVTQTPSHQVTQMGQEVILRCVPISNHLYFYWYRQILGQKVEFLVSFYNNEISEKSEIFDDQFSVERPDGSNFTLKIRSTKLEDSAMYFCASRQRKQHNQPQHFGDGTRLSIL.

On this clone: One end of the junction varies from germline; a read error may be responsible. The chain has TRBV27 and TRBJ1-6; D unclear. This CDR3 comprises 16 residues. CDR1 is MNHEY and CDR2 is SMNVEV in the germline V gene (reference sequence). CDR3 amino acids: CASSVLQTTYNLPLHF. CDR3 nucleotide sequence: TGTGCCAGCAGCGTATTACAGACAACCTATAATTTACCCCTCCACTTT.

V usage is TRBV5-6 and J usage is TRBJ2-5; D remains unclear. V shed 6 bases and J shed 1 base, with 7 bases lying between them. This CDR3 comprises 12 residues. Germline values: CDR1 SGHDT, CDR2 YYEEEE. The CDR3 DNA sequence: TGTGCCAGCACAGGCCCCCAAGAGACCCAGTACTTC. Encoded protein: CASTGPQETQYF.

This rearrangement joins TRBV5-4 to TRBJ1-1, with D uncertain. The V gene lost 0 bases and the J gene lost 6 bases, with 12 bases spanning the gap. Germline V lookup: CDR1 SGHNT, CDR2 YYREEE (reference sequence). The CDR3 has 14 residues. The CDR3 spells CASSLGREGSEAFF. As DNA, the CDR3 is TGTGCCAGCAGCTTGGGAAGGGAGGGCTCTGAAGCTTTCTTT.

The genes are TRBV7-9 and TRBJ2-1; TRBD2 is a possible D gene (6 bases). The CDR3 runs 15 residues. The V gene's germline CDR1 is SEHNR and CDR2 FQNEAQ (reference sequence). The V end lost 5 bases, the J end lost 6 bases, and 17 bases lay between the germline ends. The CDR3 sequence is CASSRGLGYRNEQFF. DNA of the CDR3: TGTGCCAGCAGCAGGGGACTTGGATACCGCAATGAGCAGTTCTTC.

This clone was seen just once. The chain carries TRBV7-8 and TRBJ1-5; 9 bases align to TRBD1. Trimming at V came to 5 bases and at J to 5 bases, leaving 10 bases not matched to a gene. The germline CDR1 and CDR2 sequences are SGHVS and FQNEAQ. This CDR3 has 16 amino acids. CDR3 amino acids: CASSPQPRTGDQPQHF. In DNA, the CDR3 is TGTGCCAGCAGCCCCCAGCCAAGGACAGGGGATCAGCCCCAGCATTTT.

This clone came up once. The J gene is TRBJ2-1, the V gene TRBV11-2; TRBD1 matches 7 bases. The CDR3 is 12 residues long. The V gene end was trimmed by 5 bases and the J gene end by 6 bases; junction bases not matched to a gene: 1. Germline lookup yields CDR1 SGHAT and CDR2 FQNNGV. This CDR3 is CASSGDSNEQFF. Written as DNA, the CDR3 is TGTGCCAGCAGCGGGGACAGCAATGAGCAGTTCTTC.

V is TRBV9 and J is TRBJ1-3; D is unclear. This CDR3 is built from 14 residues. Trimming took off 2 bases at V and 4 bases at J, with 10 bases between the two ends. Germline-derived CDR1 and CDR2 are SGDLS and YYNGEE. The CDR3 reads CASSVGSGGNTIYF. The CDR3 DNA reads TGTGCCAGCAGCGTGGGGTCGGGAGGAAACACCATATATTTT.